This T cell receptor beta chain originates from a study of blood T cell repertoires in COVID-19. Study in general: Sites in the United States, Italy and Spain provided acute and convalescent COVID-19 samples.

The CDR3 is 17 amino acids. Clinical history as reported by participants underpinned cohort assignment. Some clones are missing from TCRdb's copy, which holds only in-frame ones; the method was immunoSEQ multiplex PCR. This table has roughly 420,000 clones, 88% appearing once. This chain connects TRBV21-1 to TRBJ1-3. TRBV21-1 is a pseudogene segment. This TCR came from a woman aged 25 to 39 with acute COVID-19. Sequenced input: PBMCs or T cells enriched from blood (not recorded which). In nucleotides, the CDR3 is TGTGCCAGCAGCCTATATCCCGCTCGACTCTCTGGAAACACCATATATTTT. Amino acid sequence: CASSLYPARLSGNTIYF.